The 8 T cell receptor beta chains reported below all come from one sample, sequenced in a study of radiotherapy plus CTLA-4 blockade in lung cancer. TCRdb's copy holds only in-frame clones and misses some; the assay was immunoSEQ multiplex PCR. The table records about 47,000 clones, less than 85% of them present only once. The specimen was peripheral blood, collected from a patient treated with radiotherapy plus ipilimumab. The receptors shown here come from a human donor with non-small cell lung cancer who had stable disease on radiotherapy plus ipilimumab.

The rearrangement links TRBV27 to TRBJ2-1; D possibly corresponds to TRBD1 (5 bases). The CDR3 totals 14 residues. V was pared by 3 bases and J by 2 bases, with 8 bases between. CDR1 MNHEY and CDR2 SMNVEV come from the germline V gene (reference sequence). CDR3 in DNA: TGTGCCAGCAGTTTCTCAGGGCCCTACAATGAGCAGTTCTTC. This codes for CASSFSGPYNEQFF.

Here the CDR3 DNA reads TGCGCCAGCAGCTTGGCCCAGACAGGGGGTAGTAATGGCTACACCTTC. Encoded protein: CASSLAQTGGSNGYTF. The J gene is TRBJ1-2, the V gene TRBV5-1, with 9 bases lining up with TRBD1. V was pared by 0 bases and J by 6 bases, with 9 bases of the junction left unmatched. The CDR3 runs 16 residues. The germline V gene has CDR1 SGHRS and CDR2 YFSETQ. Full variable domain (missing parts from reference TRBV5-1 and TRBJ1-2): KAGVTQTPRYLIKTRGQQVTLSCSPISGHRSVSWYQQTPGQGLQFLFEYFSETQRNKGNFPGRFSGRQFSNSRSEMNVSTLELGDSALYLCASSLAQTGGSNGYTFGSGTRLTVV.

The chain links TRBV28 to TRBJ2-1; D may be TRBD1 (6 bases). Germline V lookup: CDR1 MDHEN, CDR2 SYDVKM. This CDR3 is built from 14 residues. The V end lost 3 bases, the J end lost 5 bases, and 11 bases lay between the germline ends. This chain's CDR3 is CASSFWGTNNEQFF. CDR3 nucleotides: TGTGCCAGCAGTTTTTGGGGGACAAACAATGAGCAGTTCTTC.

The V and J genes are TRBV29-1 and TRBJ1-1, with TRBD1 identical over 9 bases. Trimming cost V 6 bases and J 4 bases; bases outside gene matches: 9. The CDR3 sequence is 14 residues long. From germline, CDR1 is SQVTM and CDR2 ANQGSEA. CDR3 DNA: TGCAGCGTCGCTACAGGGGGCTGGAGCACTGAAGCTTTCTTT. This gives the protein CSVATGGWSTEAFF.

The chain joins TRBV19 to TRBJ1-2; D possibly corresponds to TRBD1 (6 bases). V lost 2 bases and J lost 2, with 15 bases in between. CDR3 length: 16 amino acids. Germline lookup yields CDR1 LNHDA and CDR2 SQIVND (reference sequence). The CDR3 DNA reads as TGTGCCAGTAGTATACCTTGGGGGGCGAAGAACTATGGCTACACCTTC. Protein sequence: CASSIPWGAKNYGYTF.

J is TRBJ2-7 and V is TRBV6-1, with D maybe TRBD2 (6 bases). Germline V gene sequence: CDR1 MNHNS, CDR2 SASEGT. The V end was cut by 5 bases, the J end by 6 bases, with 8 bases between. This CDR3 is 11 amino acids long. The CDR3: CASSYGGEQYV. The CDR3 DNA follows: TGTGCCAGCAGTTACGGGGGCGAGCAGTACGTC.

V and J are TRBV2 and TRBJ1-1, with 7 bases fitting TRBD1. Germline CDR1 reads SNHLY; CDR2 reads FYNNEI. The CDR3 covers 13 residues. Germline trimming cut 9 bases from V and 3 bases from J; bases unmatched to any gene: 7. The CDR3 DNA is TGTGCCAGGAGCCAGGGGGTTTACACTGAAGCTTTCTTT. It translates to CARSQGVYTEAFF. The variable domain in full, with the rest retrieved from reference TRBV2 and TRBJ1-1, is EPEVTQTPSHQVTQMGQEVILRCVPISNHLYFYWYRQILGQKVEFLVSFYNNEISEKSEIFDDQFSVERPDGSNFTLKIRSTKLEDSAMYFCARSQGVYTEAFFGQGTRLTVV.

This chain joins TRBV9 and TRBJ2-2, with 11 bases lining up with TRBD1. This CDR3 contains 16 residues. V was clipped by 4 bases and J by 2 bases; unmatched bases: 4. Germline-derived CDR1 and CDR2 are SGDLS and YYNGEE. The CDR3 DNA reads as TGTGCCAGCAGCACCGGACAGGGGGCTAACACCGGGGAGCTGTTTTTT. Translated, it gives CASSTGQGANTGELFF. Looking up the rest from reference TRBV9 and TRBJ2-2 gives the full variable domain: DSGVTQTPKHLITATGQRVTLRCSPRSGDLSVYWYQQSLDQGLQFLIQYYNGEERAKGNILERFSAQQFPDLHSELNLSSLELGDSALYFCASSTGQGANTGELFFGEGSRLTVL.